This TCR beta chain is from a study of T cell changes during pregnancy in multiple sclerosis. Points on this clone: Other DNA sequences within the sample encode an identical CDR3.

The germline CDR1 and CDR2 sequences are SEHNR and FQNEAQ (reference sequence). The CDR3 spans 12 residues. Trimming removed 3 bases at V and 8 bases at J, with 10 bases between. The assay was immunoSEQ multiplex PCR, and TCRdb's table has in-frame clones only and misses some. The sample has over 75,000 clones; approximately 92% are singletons. This TCR was sampled from a female donor with multiple sclerosis, enrolled in a pregnancy study. This sample comprised peripheral blood, obtained in the first trimester of pregnancy. This chain joins TRBV7-9 and TRBJ1-2; weak D call: TRBD1 (5 bases). The DNA for the CDR3 is TGTGCCAGCAGCTTGGGAGGGGACGGCTACACCTTC. As protein: CASSLGGDGYTF.